This TCR beta chain was captured in a study of cytomegalovirus exposure and HLA in healthy donors. PCR used 60 Vbeta primers and 13 Jbeta primers. TCRdb keeps only in-frame clones here, not all; method: immunoSEQ multiplex PCR. The table shows approximately 75,000 clones, with about 74% occurring only once. CDR1 is SEHNR and CDR2 is FQNEAQ in the germline V gene (reference sequence). The CDR3 totals 16 residues. The ends lost 6 bases at V and 4 bases at J; junction bases unmatched: 11. The J gene is TRBJ2-3, the V gene TRBV7-9; 9 positions agree with TRBD1. The receptor was isolated from a woman aged 55-70 years in good health and CMV-seropositive. The sample comprised PBMCs. This chain's CDR3 is CASSHTGGVGADTQYF. The CDR3 nucleotides are TGTGCCAGCAGTCACACAGGGGGCGTAGGAGCAGATACGCAGTATTTT. Full variable domain (missing parts from reference TRBV7-9 and TRBJ2-3): DTGVSQNPRHKITKRGQNVTFRCDPISEHNRLYWYRQTLGQGPEFLTYFQNEAQLEKSRLLSDRFSAERPKGSFSTLEIQRTEQGDSAMYLCASSHTGGVGADTQYFGPGTRLTVL.